Below, 23 T cell receptor beta chains from the same sample are listed, as sequenced in a study of control samples from healthy donors and cancer patients. The assay was immunoSEQ multiplex PCR, and TCRdb's table has in-frame clones only and misses some. This table has 120,000 to 150,000 clones, 94% appearing once. Sequenced sample: blood. These receptors were obtained from a man aged 40-55 years in good health.

The chain recombines TRBV4-2 with TRBJ1-4, with D uncertain. The CDR3 consists of 14 residues. The V gene lost 0 bases and the J gene lost 5 bases, with 7 bases spanning the gap. Germline V gene data show CDR1 as LGHNA and CDR2 as YNFKEQ. The CDR3 DNA reads TGTGCCAGCAGCCAAGATGGATCAAATGAAAAACTGTTTTTT. This sequence encodes CASSQDGSNEKLFF.

The chain is built from TRBV5-1 and TRBJ1-3; D is ambiguous. The length of the CDR3 is 16 residues. Per germline, CDR1 SGHRS and CDR2 YFSETQ. Trimming left V 0 bases short and J 0 bases short, with 10 bases between. In DNA, the CDR3 is TGCGCCAGCAGCTTGGCCTCCGGAGGCTCTGGAAACACCATATATTTT. Translating gives CASSLASGGSGNTIYF.

The CDR3 is CASRETAYNEQFF. Here the CDR3 DNA reads TGCGCCAGCAGGGAGACAGCTTACAATGAGCAGTTCTTC. V is TRBV10-1 and J is TRBJ2-1; D possibly corresponds to TRBD1 (5 bases). Germline assignment: CDR1 WNHNN and CDR2 SYGVQD (reference sequence). V was trimmed by 6 bases and J by 4 bases, leaving 10 bases between them. This CDR3 spans 13 amino acids.

The chain carries TRBV18 and TRBJ2-7; D is unclear. The CDR3 runs to 14 residues. Per germline, CDR1 KGHSH and CDR2 LQKENI. V gave up 0 bases and J gave up 2 bases, with 8 bases separating them. Here the CDR3 reads CASSPPTEPYEQYF. DNA of the CDR3: TGTGCCAGCTCACCACCGACTGAACCCTACGAGCAGTACTTC.

This chain links TRBV28 with TRBJ1-3; no firm D call. The germline gives CDR1 MDHEN, CDR2 SYDVKM. The CDR3 runs 14 residues. Trimming shortened V by 4 bases and J by 0 bases, and 7 bases separated the two germline ends. This CDR3 is CASSWLNSGNTIYF. For the CDR3, the DNA is TGTGCCAGCAGTTGGCTGAACTCTGGAAACACCATATATTTT. Supplemented by reference TRBV28 and TRBJ1-3, the full variable domain reads DVKVTQSSRYLVKRTGEKVFLECVQDMDHENMFWYRQDPGLGLRLIYFSYDVKMKEKGDIPEGYSVSREKKERFSLILESASTNQTSMYLCASSWLNSGNTIYFGEGSWLTVV.

This chain uses TRBV6-5 with TRBJ1-1, with D maybe TRBD1 (6 bases). Trimming stripped 0 bases from V and 3 bases from J, with 11 bases between. From germline, CDR1 is MNHEY and CDR2 SVGAGI. This CDR3 is built from 15 residues. The CDR3, as DNA: TGTGCCAGCAGTTACTCGTCGACAGGTTACACTGAAGCTTTCTTT. Its translation is CASSYSSTGYTEAFF.

The chain joins TRBV7-9 to TRBJ1-2; D is unresolved. CDR3 length equals 12 residues. V lost 5 bases and J 6 bases, leaving 10 bases between the germline ends. The germline CDR1 and CDR2 sequences are SEHNR and FQNEAQ (reference sequence). The CDR3 loop is CASSPTFDGYTF. CDR3 nucleotides: TGTGCCAGCAGCCCTACGTTCGATGGCTACACCTTC. The whole variable domain, filled in from reference TRBV7-9 and TRBJ1-2, reads DTGVSQNPRHKITKRGQNVTFRCDPISEHNRLYWYRQTLGQGPEFLTYFQNEAQLEKSRLLSDRFSAERPKGSFSTLEIQRTEQGDSAMYLCASSPTFDGYTFGSGTRLTVV.

The chain couples TRBV7-9 to TRBJ1-4; unclear D gene. The CDR3 has 15 amino acids. Germline CDR1 reads SEHNR; CDR2 reads FQNEAQ (reference sequence). The V end lost 5 bases, the J end lost 0 bases, and 10 bases lay between the germline ends. CDR3 bases: TGTGCCAGCAGCCTTAACATAGCAACTAATGAAAAACTGTTTTTT. As protein: CASSLNIATNEKLFF.

This chain links TRBV28 with TRBJ1-5; the D gene is possibly TRBD1 (5 bases). The CDR3 has 14 residues. V lost 5 bases to trimming and J lost 6 bases, with 14 bases between them. Germline V gene sequence: CDR1 MDHEN, CDR2 SYDVKM. The CDR3 loop reads CASSRDSLAQPQHF. The CDR3, as DNA: TGTGCCAGCAGTCGGGACTCCTTGGCTCAGCCCCAGCATTTT.

With regard to this clone: One end of the junction is discordant with germline, which a read error may explain. The genes are TRBV6-5 and TRBJ1-1; TRBD1 is a possible D gene (5 bases). Germline V gene data show CDR1 as MNHEY and CDR2 as SVGAGI. The CDR3 spans 15 residues. This CDR3 is CASTDPSGGRTEASF. CDR3 DNA sequence: TGTGCCAGCACCGACCCCAGCGGGGGAAGGACTGAAGCTTCCTTT.

This chain connects TRBV25-1 to TRBJ1-2; the match to TRBD1 covers 11 bases. V lost 4 bases and J lost 5; bases outside the gene matches: 3. The CDR3 sequence is 14 residues long. The V gene's germline CDR1 is MGHDK and CDR2 SYGVNS. CDR3 in DNA: TGTGCCAGCAGTGGAGGACAGGGGGCGTATGGCTACACCTTC. Translated: CASSGGQGAYGYTF.

The chain recombines TRBV24-1 with TRBJ2-3; weak D call: TRBD1 (6 bases). CDR3 length: 13 residues. V dropped 6 bases and J dropped 4 bases, with 10 bases sitting between them. The germline V gene encodes CDR1 KGHDR and CDR2 SFDVKD. CDR3: CATSQGKSDTQYF. As DNA, the CDR3 is TGTGCCACCAGTCAGGGGAAGTCAGATACGCAGTATTTT.

The chain employs TRBV6-5 and TRBJ1-2; D remains ambiguous. This CDR3 comprises 13 residues. CDR1 is MNHEY and CDR2 is SVGAGI in the germline V gene. V dropped 6 bases and J dropped 4 bases, with 12 bases sitting between them. CDR3 bases: TGTGCCAGCAGCGACGGTGGTGGCTATGGCTACACCTTC. Amino acid sequence: CASSDGGGYGYTF.

This clone was seen only once. J is TRBJ1-3 and V is TRBV10-3, with 9 bases identical to TRBD1. From germline, CDR1 is ENHRY and CDR2 SYGVKD. CDR3 length equals 14 residues. After removal of 6 bases from V and 8 bases from J, the junction contained 8 bases not matched to a gene. CDR3 coding DNA: TGTGCCATCAGGGACACAGGGGGCGTAGACACCATATATTTT. It yields the protein CAIRDTGGVDTIYF.

This chain links TRBV7-3 with TRBJ2-3, with 8 bases lining up with TRBD2. The junction had 12 bases not matched to a gene; V was cut back by 5 bases and J by 2 bases. Germline V gene lookup returns CDR1 SGHTA and CDR2 FQGTGA. The CDR3 totals 17 residues. The CDR3 loop reads CASSPQGRGVPTDTQYF. The CDR3 nucleotides are TGTGCCAGCAGCCCCCAGGGGCGGGGGGTACCCACAGATACGCAGTATTTT.

This clone was recorded a few times. This chain joins TRBV6-4 and TRBJ1-2, with D unclear. Germline CDR1 and CDR2: MRHNA and SNTAGT. Between the trimmed V and J ends, which lost 5 bases and 7 bases, there was a span of 8 bases. The CDR3 length is 11 residues. The CDR3: CASSNKGGYTF. The DNA for the CDR3 is TGTGCCAGCAGTAATAAGGGTGGCTACACCTTC.

The chain uses TRBV4-3 and TRBJ1-2; D not certain. The CDR3 totals 17 residues. The ends were cut back, 0 bases at V and 4 bases at J, with 18 bases in the middle. CDR1 and CDR2 (germline): LGHNA, YSLEER. The CDR3 region is CASSQDLGATPIYGYTF. DNA of the CDR3: TGCGCCAGCAGCCAAGATTTAGGAGCGACTCCCATCTATGGCTACACCTTC.

The V call is TRBV28, the J call TRBJ1-1; the D is unclear. V shed 6 bases and J shed 5 bases, with 16 bases lying between them. In germline, CDR1 is MDHEN, CDR2 SYDVKM. There are 14 residues in the CDR3. The CDR3 nucleotides read TGTGCCAGCAGATACGGGAGGGCAAGGACTGAAGCTTTCTTT. The encoded protein is CASRYGRARTEAFF.

This chain joins TRBV7-9 and TRBJ2-7; 8 nucleotides agree with TRBD1. The V segment lost 5 bases and the J segment 0 bases; nucleotides outside the gene matches: 6. The CDR3 runs 15 residues. Germline CDR1 reads SEHNR; CDR2 reads FQNEAQ (reference sequence). Written as DNA, the CDR3 is TGTGCCAGCAGCCACCGGGACAGGCCCTCCTACGAGCAGTACTTC. As protein: CASSHRDRPSYEQYF. The whole variable domain, remainder taken from reference TRBV7-9 and TRBJ2-7, is DTGVSQNPRHKITKRGQNVTFRCDPISEHNRLYWYRQTLGQGPEFLTYFQNEAQLEKSRLLSDRFSAERPKGSFSTLEIQRTEQGDSAMYLCASSHRDRPSYEQYFGPGTRLTVT.

The V call is TRBV4-3, the J call TRBJ2-3; TRBD2 matches 9 bases. Unmatched junction bases numbered 14, after V lost 1 base and J lost 3 bases. Per the germline V gene, CDR1 is LGHNA and CDR2 is YSLEER. CDR3 length equals 19 residues. Here the CDR3 reads CASSQGSLRGGASTDTQYF. The CDR3 region has the DNA TGCGCCAGCAGCCAAGGTTCCCTGCGCGGGGGGGCCTCGACAGATACGCAGTATTTT.

V usage is TRBV4-1 and J usage is TRBJ2-3; the D is unclear. The CDR3 is 11 amino acids. The germline V gene encodes CDR1 MGHRA and CDR2 YSYEKL. Trimming removed 1 base at V and 11 bases at J, with 7 bases between. For the CDR3, the DNA is TGCGCCAGCAGCCAAGTCGGCGTGCAGTATTTT. Protein sequence: CASSQVGVQYF.

This sequence joins TRBV10-3 and TRBJ2-1; D call uncertain. V shed 0 bases and J shed 5 bases, with 8 bases lying between them. CDR1 is ENHRY and CDR2 is SYGVKD in the germline V gene. CDR3 length: 14 amino acids. Here the CDR3 DNA reads TGTGCCATCAGTGAGTCTAGAGCCGACAATGAGCAGTTCTTC. It codes for CAISESRADNEQFF.

Comments on this clone: The junction shows a germline mismatch at one end, possibly a read error. The rearrangement joins TRBV15 to TRBJ2-1; TRBD2 aligns across 14 bases. From germline, CDR1 is LNHNV and CDR2 YYDKDF (reference sequence). The CDR3 is 17 residues long. The CDR3 loop reads CATSRETSGGAYDEQFF. The CDR3 DNA reads as TGTGCCACCAGCAGGGAGACTAGCGGGGGGGCCTACGATGAGCAGTTCTTC.